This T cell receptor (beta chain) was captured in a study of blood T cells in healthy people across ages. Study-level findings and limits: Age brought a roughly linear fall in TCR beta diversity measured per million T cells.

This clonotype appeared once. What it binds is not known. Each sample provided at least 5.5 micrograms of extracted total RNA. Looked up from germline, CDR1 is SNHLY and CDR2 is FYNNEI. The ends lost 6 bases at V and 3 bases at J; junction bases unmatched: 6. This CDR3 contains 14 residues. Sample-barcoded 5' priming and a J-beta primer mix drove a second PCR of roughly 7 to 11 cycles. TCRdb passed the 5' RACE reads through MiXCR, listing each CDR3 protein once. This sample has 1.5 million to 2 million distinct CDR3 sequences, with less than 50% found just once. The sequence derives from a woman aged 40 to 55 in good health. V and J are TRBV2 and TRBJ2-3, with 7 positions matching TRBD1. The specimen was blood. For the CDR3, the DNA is TGTGCCAGCAGGAGGGGGCGATCGACAGATACGCAGTATTTT. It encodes CASRRGRSTDTQYF.